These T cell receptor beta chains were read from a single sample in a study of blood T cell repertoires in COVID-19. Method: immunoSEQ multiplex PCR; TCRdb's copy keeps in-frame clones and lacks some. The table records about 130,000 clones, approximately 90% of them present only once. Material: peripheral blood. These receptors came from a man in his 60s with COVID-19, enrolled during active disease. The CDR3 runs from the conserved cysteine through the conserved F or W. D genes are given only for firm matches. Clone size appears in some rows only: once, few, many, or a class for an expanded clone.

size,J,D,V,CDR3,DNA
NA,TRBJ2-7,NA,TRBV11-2,CASSFRGAYEQYF,TGTGCCAGCAGCTTCAGGGGGGCCTACGAGCAGTACTTC
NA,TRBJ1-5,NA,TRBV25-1,CASRGGSNQPQHF,TGTGCCAGCAGGGGGGGATCCAATCAGCCCCAGCATTTT
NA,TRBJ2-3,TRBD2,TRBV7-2,CASSLMRGGADTQYF,TGTGCCAGCAGCTTAATGCGGGGGGGCGCAGATACGCAGTATTTT
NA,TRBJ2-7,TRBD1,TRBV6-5,CASSPATGGWNEQYF,TGTGCCAGCAGTCCTGCGACAGGGGGGTGGAACGAGCAGTACTTC
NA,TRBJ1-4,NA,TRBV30,CAWSAQGRNEKLFF,TGTGCCTGGAGTGCGCAGGGAAGGAATGAAAAACTGTTTTTT
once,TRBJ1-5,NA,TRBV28,CASSARQVSNQPQHF,TGTGCCAGCAGTGCAAGACAGGTTAGCAATCAGCCCCAGCATTTT
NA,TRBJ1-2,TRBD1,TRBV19,CASSIGRQGPYGYTF,TGTGCCAGTAGTATAGGGAGACAGGGGCCCTATGGCTACACCTTC
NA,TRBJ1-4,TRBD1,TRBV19,CASSWGQHPEKLFF,TGTGCCAGTAGTTGGGGACAGCACCCCGAAAAACTGTTTTTT
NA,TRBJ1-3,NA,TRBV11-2,CASSPEAVGNTIYF,TGTGCCAGCAGCCCAGAGGCGGTTGGAAACACCATATATTTT
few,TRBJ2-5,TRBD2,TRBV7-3,CASSPQAGAQETQYF,TGTGCCAGCAGCCCTCAAGCGGGGGCCCAAGAGACCCAGTACTTC
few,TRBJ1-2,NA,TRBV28,CASSFGGFYGYTF,TGTGCCAGCAGTTTTGGGGGGTTCTATGGCTACACCTTC
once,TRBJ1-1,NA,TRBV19,CASSRNTEAFF,TGTGCCAGTAGTCGGAACACTGAAGCTTTCTTT
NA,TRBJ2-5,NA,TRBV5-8,CATRFGAGETQYF,TGTGCCACTCGCTTTGGGGCAGGGGAGACCCAGTACTTC
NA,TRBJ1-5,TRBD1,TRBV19,CASRWGGQGSNQPQHF,TGTGCCAGTAGATGGGGTGGACAGGGGAGCAATCAGCCCCAGCATTTT
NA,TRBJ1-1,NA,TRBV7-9,CASSLRSAEEAFF,TGTGCCAGCAGCCTGAGGTCTGCCGAGGAGGCTTTCTTT
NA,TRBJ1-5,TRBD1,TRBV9,CASSAGQGLGPQHF,TGTGCCAGCAGCGCCGGACAGGGTTTGGGGCCCCAGCATTTT
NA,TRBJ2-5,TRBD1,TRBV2,CASSVGLGGLQETQYF,TGTGCCAGCAGTGTAGGCTTAGGGGGCCTACAAGAGACCCAGTACTTC
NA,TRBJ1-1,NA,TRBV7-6,CASSLATSESWQNTEAFF,TGTGCCAGCAGCTTAGCCACCTCCGAATCCTGGCAGAACACTGAAGCTTTCTTT
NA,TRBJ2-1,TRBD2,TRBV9,CASSVAETSGNEQFF,TGTGCCAGCAGCGTAGCGGAGACTAGCGGCAATGAGCAGTTCTTC
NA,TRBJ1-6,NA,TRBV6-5,CASSIDNRDGPLHF,TGTGCCAGCAGTATAGATAACAGGGATGGTCCCCTCCACTTT
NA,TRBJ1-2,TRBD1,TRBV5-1,CASSPGQGGTYGYTF,TGCGCCAGCAGCCCGGGACAGGGGGGGACCTATGGCTACACCTTC
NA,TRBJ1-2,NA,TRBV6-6,CASTPSDKGTGGYTF,TGTGCCAGCACTCCATCGGACAAGGGTACAGGGGGCTACACCTTC
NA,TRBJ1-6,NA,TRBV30,CAWSVQTNSPLHF,TGTGCCTGGAGTGTACAGACGAATTCACCCCTCCACTTT
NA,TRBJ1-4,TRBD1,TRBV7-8,CASSLEDRGGKLFF,TGTGCCAGCAGCTTAGAGGACAGGGGAGGGAAACTGTTTTTT
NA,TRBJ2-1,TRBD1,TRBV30,CACPGTGNNEQFF,TGTGCCTGTCCCGGGACAGGGAACAATGAGCAGTTCTTC
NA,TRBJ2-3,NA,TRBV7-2,CASSFLVESTDTQYF,TGTGCCAGCAGCTTCCTAGTGGAGAGCACAGATACGCAGTATTTT
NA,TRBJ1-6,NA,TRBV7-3,CASSLGLNSPLHF,TGTGCCAGCAGCCTCGGACTTAATTCACCCCTCCACTTT
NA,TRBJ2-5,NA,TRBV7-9,CASSLPGKETQYF,TGTGCCAGCAGCTTACCAGGGAAAGAGACCCAGTACTTC
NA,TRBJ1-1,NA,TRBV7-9,CASSLANREAEAFF,TGTGCCAGCAGCTTAGCGAACAGGGAAGCTGAAGCTTTCTTT
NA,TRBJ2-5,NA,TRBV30,CGLLSYQETQYF,TGTGGTCTTCTTAGCTATCAAGAGACCCAGTACTTC
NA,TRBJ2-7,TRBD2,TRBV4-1,CASSQDQRLAGGTDLRFYEQYF,TGCGCCAGCAGCCAAGATCAAAGGCTAGCGGGGGGGACAGACCTAAGATTCTACGAGCAGTACTTC
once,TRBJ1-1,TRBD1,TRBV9,CASSVEGQPNTEAFF,TGTGCCAGCAGCGTAGAGGGACAGCCGAACACTGAAGCTTTCTTT
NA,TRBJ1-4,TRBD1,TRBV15,CATSRPGQVKLFF,TGTGCCACCAGCAGACCGGGACAGGTAAAACTGTTTTTT
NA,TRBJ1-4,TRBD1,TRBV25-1,CASSEVRGQGEKLFF,TGTGCCAGCAGTGAAGTAAGGGGGCAGGGTGAAAAACTGTTTTTT
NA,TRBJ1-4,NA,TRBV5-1,CASSPPGGTGEKLFF,TGCGCCAGCAGCCCCCCGGGGGGAACCGGGGAAAAACTGTTTTTT
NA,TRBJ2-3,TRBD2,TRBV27,CASSSHAGGRGTQYF,TGTGCCAGCAGTTCCCATGCGGGGGGAAGGGGTACGCAGTATTTT
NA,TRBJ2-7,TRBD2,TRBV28,CASSLPGLADHSYEQYF,TGTGCCAGCAGTCTCCCGGGACTAGCGGACCACTCCTACGAGCAGTACTTC
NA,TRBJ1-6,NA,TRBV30,CAWKAGNSPLHF,TGTGCCTGGAAGGCAGGGAATTCACCCCTCCACTTT
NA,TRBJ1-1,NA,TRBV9,CASSVGQSANTEAFF,TGTGCCAGCAGCGTAGGACAGTCGGCGAACACTGAAGCTTTCTTT
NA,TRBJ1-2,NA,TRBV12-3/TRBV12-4,CASSLTRLRGYTF,TGTGCCAGCAGTTTAACCCGACTCCGGGGCTACACCTTC
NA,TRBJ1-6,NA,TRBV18,CASSPEQGWGSPLHF,TGTGCCAGCTCACCAGAACAGGGATGGGGTTCACCCCTCCACTTT
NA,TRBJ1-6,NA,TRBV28,CASGPGRQSNSPLHF,TGTGCCAGCGGACCTGGGAGGCAGTCTAATTCACCCCTCCACTTT
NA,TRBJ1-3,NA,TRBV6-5,CASSYRQGTIYF,TGTGCCAGCAGTTACCGGCAGGGCACCATATATTTT
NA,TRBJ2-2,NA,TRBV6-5,CASKGTTGDTGELFF,TGTGCCAGCAAGGGGACGACGGGGGACACCGGGGAGCTGTTTTTT
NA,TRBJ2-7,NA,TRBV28,CASSFSGTGNYEQYF,TGTGCCAGCAGTTTTAGCGGGACAGGGAACTACGAGCAGTACTTC
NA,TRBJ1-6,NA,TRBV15,CATSRDYLGGSQSSYNSPLHF,TGTGCCACCAGCAGAGATTATTTAGGAGGGTCCCAGAGCTCCTATAATTCACCCCTCCACTTT
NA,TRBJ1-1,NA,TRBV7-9,CASSLTGEAFF,TGTGCCAGCAGCTTAACCGGTGAAGCTTTCTTT
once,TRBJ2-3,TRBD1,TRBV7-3,CASSPPGGLAKQYF,TGTGCCAGCAGCCCCCCAGGGGGCCTGGCTAAGCAGTATTTT